This T cell receptor (beta chain) emerged from a study of blood T cell repertoires in COVID-19. The repertoire was sequenced with immunoSEQ multiplex PCR; TCRdb's copy has only in-frame clones and lacks some. The repertoire consists of under 150,000 clones, with 81% occurring once and the leading ten covering more than 7.5%. The sequence was collected from a woman aged 60-70 years with active or convalescent COVID-19. The specimen was peripheral blood.

CDR3 protein: CSVPGNTEAFF. CDR3 nucleotides: TGCAGTGTTCCGGGGAACACTGAAGCTTTCTTT. This chain links TRBV20-1 with TRBJ1-1; no definite D call. CDR3 size: 11 residues. Trimming cost V 7 bases and J 1 base, with 7 bases left between them. CDR1 is DFQATT and CDR2 is SNEGSKA in the germline V gene (reference sequence).